The T cell receptor beta chain described here comes from a study of cytomegalovirus exposure and HLA in healthy donors. Study in general: Under 90% of 300 to 450 genotyped donors fell in the Caucasian-associated ancestry cluster.

The CDR3 has 15 residues. Germline V gives CDR1 LNHDA, CDR2 SQIVND (reference sequence). V trimming: 5 bases; J trimming: 2 bases; junction bases outside the gene matches: 8. As regards this clone: Its antigen is unidentified.

General study points: Judged likely to be a sequencing artifact was a cluster of highly shared sequence variants.

PCR employed 60 Vbeta and 13 Jbeta primers. This table comes from immunoSEQ multiplex PCR, and its TCRdb copy is limited to in-frame clones, with some not included. The sample holds 120,000 or so clones, over 75% seen once. Sequencing input: PBMCs. This chain joins TRBV19 and TRBJ2-5; TRBD2 matches 7 bases. The clonotype was recovered from a young man in good health and CMV-seronegative. The CDR3 DNA reads TGTGCCAGTAGTTTGAGCGGGACGGATCAAGAGACCCAGTACTTC. Amino acids: CASSLSGTDQETQYF. Drawing the rest from reference TRBV19 and TRBJ2-5, the complete variable domain is DGGITQSPKYLFRKEGQNVTLSCEQNLNHDAMYWYRQDPGQGLRLIYYSQIVNDFQKGDIAEGYSVSREKKESFPLTVTSAQKNPTAFYLCASSLSGTDQETQYFGPGTRLLVL.